A single sample gave rise to the 10 T cell receptor beta chains below, sequenced in a study of T cells in Graves' hyperthyroidism and ophthalmopathy. There were TCR beta CDR3 regions amplified from RNA transcripts. First-round RT-PCR of the TCR CDR3 relied on the HTBI primer set. TCRdb reprocessed the multiplex PCR reads with MiXCR, giving one entry per CDR3 protein. Of hundreds of thousands of distinct CDR3 sequences in the sample, around 15% were seen once. The specimen was blood. These receptors were obtained from a woman in her 30s with Graves' hyperthyroidism.

Worth noting for this clonotype: One end of the junction does not line up with germline, which may come from a read error. The chain has TRBV20-1 and TRBJ1-4; the D gene is possibly TRBD1 (6 bases). Germline V gives CDR1 DFQATT, CDR2 SNEGSKA (reference sequence). CDR3 length: 15 residues. This CDR3 is CSAKDRQSTNEILFF. Here the CDR3 DNA reads TGCAGTGCTAAGGACAGACAGTCAACTAATGAAATACTGTTTTTT.

To note about this clonotype: This may be a read error, as it is one base from a much larger clone. The chain carries TRBV11-2 and TRBJ1-3; 10 nucleotides line up with TRBD1. There are 15 residues in the CDR3. Germline CDR1 SGHAT, CDR2 FQNNGV. The CDR3 loop reads CAGSSTGGAGNTIYF. CDR3 bases: TGTGCCGGCAGCTCGACAGGGGGCGCTGGAAACACCATATATTTT.

This clonotype was seen only a few times. CDR3 sequence: CASSQGPGTGRQQPQHF. CDR3 bases: TGCGCCAGCAGCCAAGGACCTGGGACAGGGAGGCAACAGCCCCAGCATTTT. This sequence joins TRBV4-1 and TRBJ1-5, with 9 bases that match TRBD1. J lost 7 bases, V lost 1 base, and 11 bases had no gene match. Germline V gene data show CDR1 as MGHRA and CDR2 as YSYEKL. The CDR3 spans 17 residues.

Only a few counts were recorded for this clonotype. CDR3 sequence: CASSLRAGVDYEQYF. The CDR3 coding sequence is TGTGCCAGCAGTTTAAGAGCGGGTGTTGACTACGAGCAGTACTTC. The chain employs TRBV28 and TRBJ2-7; D perhaps matches TRBD2 (6 bases). Germline V gives CDR1 MDHEN, CDR2 SYDVKM. The CDR3 covers 15 residues. Deletions cut 2 bases from V and 3 bases from J, with 14 bases between.

This chain uses TRBV10-2 with TRBJ1-5; D call uncertain. The CDR3 loop spans 16 amino acids. Trimming removed 3 bases at V and 6 bases at J, with 18 bases between. Germline V gene data show CDR1 as WSHSY and CDR2 as SAAADI. The CDR3 DNA reads TGCGCCAGCAGTGATTTTAAGGGTGAGGTTGGTCAGCCCCAGCATTTT. Protein product: CASSDFKGEVGQPQHF.

A remark on this clonotype: This may be a read error: a much more frequent sequence differs by one nucleotide. The chain carries TRBV28 and TRBJ2-7, with 8 nucleotides matching TRBD1. Germline trimming cut 5 bases from V and 4 bases from J; bases unmatched to any gene: 10. The CDR3 contains 15 residues. CDR1 MDHEN and CDR2 SYDVKM come from the germline V gene. CDR3 protein: CASSIGTGPTYEQYF. The CDR3 nucleotides read TGTGCCAGCAGTATAGGGACAGGTCCGACTTACGAGCAGTACTTC.

This clonotype has more than one count but fewer than ten. The rearrangement joins TRBV3-1 to TRBJ1-6, with 9 positions matching TRBD1. Losses at the gene ends were 3 bases for V and 5 bases for J; bases not matched to a gene: 2. Per germline, CDR1 LGHDT and CDR2 YNNKEL (reference sequence). The CDR3 is made up of 15 amino acids. The CDR3 is CASSHRDRDNSPLHF. In nucleotides, the CDR3 is TGTGCCAGCAGCCACCGGGACAGGGATAATTCACCCCTCCACTTT.

This clonotype has just a few counts. The chain joins TRBV7-8 to TRBJ2-2, with TRBD1 identical over 8 bases. This CDR3 spans 17 amino acids. Germline assignment: CDR1 SGHVS and CDR2 FQNEAQ. Trimming at V came to 3 bases and at J to 2 bases, leaving 8 bases not matched to a gene. CDR3 loop: CASSLTRTGTNTGELFF. CDR3 in DNA: TGTGCCAGCAGCTTGACCCGGACAGGGACAAACACCGGGGAGCTGTTTTTT.

This clonotype came up a few times. The chain carries TRBV10-1 and TRBJ2-3; TRBD2 matches 7 bases. J was trimmed by 6 bases and V by 4 bases; bases with no gene match: 7. The CDR3 consists of 14 residues. Germline V gene data show CDR1 as WNHNN and CDR2 as SYGVQD (reference sequence). CDR3 DNA: TGCGCCAGCAGTGGGGGGGGTGTTGGCGATACGCAGTATTTT. Its translation is CASSGGGVGDTQYF.

This chain uses TRBV11-2 with TRBJ1-3; 7 positions agree with TRBD1. V gave up 5 bases and J gave up 0 bases; unmatched junction bases: 7. The CDR3 extends over 16 amino acids. In germline, CDR1 is SGHAT, CDR2 FQNNGV. The CDR3 spells CASSNTRGYSGNTIYF. The CDR3 DNA reads TGTGCCAGCAGCAACACCAGGGGGTACTCTGGAAACACCATATATTTT.